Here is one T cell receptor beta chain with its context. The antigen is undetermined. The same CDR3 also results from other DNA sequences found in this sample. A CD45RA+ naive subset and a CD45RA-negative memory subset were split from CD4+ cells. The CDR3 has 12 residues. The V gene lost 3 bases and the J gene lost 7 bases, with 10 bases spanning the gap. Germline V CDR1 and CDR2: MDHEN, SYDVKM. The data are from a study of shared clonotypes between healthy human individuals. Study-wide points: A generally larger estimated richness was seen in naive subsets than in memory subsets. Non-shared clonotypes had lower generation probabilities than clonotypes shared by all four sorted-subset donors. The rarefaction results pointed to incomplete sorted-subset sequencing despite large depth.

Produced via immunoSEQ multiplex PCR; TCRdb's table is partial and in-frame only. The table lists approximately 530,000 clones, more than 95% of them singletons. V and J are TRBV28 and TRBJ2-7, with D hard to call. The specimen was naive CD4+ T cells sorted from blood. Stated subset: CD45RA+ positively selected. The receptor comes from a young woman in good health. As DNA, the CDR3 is TGTGCCAGCAGTTTCAGAGTCGGAGAGCAGTACTTC. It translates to CASSFRVGEQYF. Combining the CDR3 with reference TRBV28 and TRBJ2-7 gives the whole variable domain DVKVTQSSRYLVKRTGEKVFLECVQDMDHENMFWYRQDPGLGLRLIYFSYDVKMKEKGDIPEGYSVSREKKERFSLILESASTNQTSMYLCASSFRVGEQYFGPGTRLTVT.